Detailed here is one T cell receptor (beta chain). The PCR made use of 60 Vbeta and 13 Jbeta primers. Here immunoSEQ multiplex PCR was the method, and the copy in TCRdb shows in-frame clones only, minus some. The sample lists 75,000 to 95,000 clones, approximately 71% occurring once. This entry comes from a study of cytomegalovirus exposure and HLA in healthy donors. The sequence derives from a middle-aged man in good health and CMV-seronegative. Sequencing was performed on PBMCs.

CDR3 loop: CASKTDKGTEAFF. CDR3 coding DNA: TGTGCCAGCAAAACGGACAAAGGGACTGAAGCTTTCTTT. The chain carries TRBV4-2 and TRBJ1-1; tentative D call: TRBD1 (5 bases). The CDR3 length is 13 residues. Germline values: CDR1 LGHNA, CDR2 YNFKEQ. V was pared by 7 bases and J by 5 bases, with 14 bases between.